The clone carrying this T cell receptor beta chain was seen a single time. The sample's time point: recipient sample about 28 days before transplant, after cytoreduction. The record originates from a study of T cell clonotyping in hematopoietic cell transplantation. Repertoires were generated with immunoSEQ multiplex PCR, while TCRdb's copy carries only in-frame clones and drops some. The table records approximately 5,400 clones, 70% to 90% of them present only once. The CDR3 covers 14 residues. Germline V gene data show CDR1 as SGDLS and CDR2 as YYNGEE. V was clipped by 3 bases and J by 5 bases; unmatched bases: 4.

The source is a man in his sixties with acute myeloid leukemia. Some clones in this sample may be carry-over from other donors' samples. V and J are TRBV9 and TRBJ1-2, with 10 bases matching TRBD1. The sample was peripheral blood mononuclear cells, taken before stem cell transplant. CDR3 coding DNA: TGTGCCAGCAGCGCCCGGACAGGGGGTTATGGCTACACCTTC. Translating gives CASSARTGGYGYTF.